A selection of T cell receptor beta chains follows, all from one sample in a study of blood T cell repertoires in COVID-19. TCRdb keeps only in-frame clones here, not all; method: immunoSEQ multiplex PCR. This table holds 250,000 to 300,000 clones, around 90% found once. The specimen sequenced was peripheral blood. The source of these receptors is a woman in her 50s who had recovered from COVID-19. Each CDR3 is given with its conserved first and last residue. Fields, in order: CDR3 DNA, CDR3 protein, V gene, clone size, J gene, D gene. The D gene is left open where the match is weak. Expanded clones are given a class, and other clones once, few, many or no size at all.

CDR3 DNA: TGCGCCAGCAGCCCCGAGAGGGCATATGGCTACACCTTC; CDR3 protein: CASSPERAYGYTF; V gene: TRBV4-3; clone size: .; J gene: TRBJ1-2; D gene: .
CDR3 DNA: TGTGCCAGCAGCCCCGACAGGGTGCGTGAAAAACTGTTTTTT; CDR3 protein: CASSPDRVREKLFF; V gene: TRBV3-1/TRBV3-2; clone size: .; J gene: TRBJ1-4; D gene: TRBD1
CDR3 DNA: TGTGCCAGCAGCTTAGGACAGCTCTATGGCTACACCTTC; CDR3 protein: CASSLGQLYGYTF; V gene: TRBV7-2; clone size: .; J gene: TRBJ1-2; D gene: .
CDR3 DNA: TGTGCCAGCAGCTGGGACACGGGAAACACCATATATTTT; CDR3 protein: CASSWDTGNTIYF; V gene: TRBV5-5; clone size: .; J gene: TRBJ1-3; D gene: .
CDR3 DNA: TGTGCCAGCAGCTTGAAGCCGAGGGAGGCCCCTGGGGACTATGGCTACACCTTC; CDR3 protein: CASSLKPREAPGDYGYTF; V gene: TRBV5-7; clone size: .; J gene: TRBJ1-2; D gene: .
CDR3 DNA: TGTGCCAGCAGCTTATCGGGACAGGGAGAGGCAAACACTGAAGCTTTCTTT; CDR3 protein: CASSLSGQGEANTEAFF; V gene: TRBV7-3; clone size: few; J gene: TRBJ1-1; D gene: TRBD1
CDR3 DNA: TGTGCCAGCAGCGTATATCCGGGGGATGGAAACACCATATATTTT; CDR3 protein: CASSVYPGDGNTIYF; V gene: TRBV9; clone size: .; J gene: TRBJ1-3; D gene: .
CDR3 DNA: TGTGCCAGCAGCTTAAACTCTGGGAGTTCTCAGCCCCAGCATTTT; CDR3 protein: CASSLNSGSSQPQHF; V gene: TRBV5-5; clone size: .; J gene: TRBJ1-5; D gene: .
CDR3 DNA: TGTGCCAGCAGTTTTCAGGGGGCCAATCAGCCCCAGCATTTT; CDR3 protein: CASSFQGANQPQHF; V gene: TRBV6-5; clone size: .; J gene: TRBJ1-5; D gene: TRBD1
CDR3 DNA: TGTGCCAGCAGTGGGGTCTCCCGGGTGGACAGGGGGCTCGACTATGGCTACACCTTC; CDR3 protein: CASSGVSRVDRGLDYGYTF; V gene: TRBV3-1/TRBV3-2; clone size: .; J gene: TRBJ1-2; D gene: TRBD1
CDR3 DNA: TGTGCCAGCAGCTTCCTACAGGGGGCGAATGGCTACACCTTC; CDR3 protein: CASSFLQGANGYTF; V gene: TRBV13; clone size: .; J gene: TRBJ1-2; D gene: TRBD1
CDR3 DNA: TGTGCCAGCAGCCAAGAAGGGGGGGCCTGGTCGGACGAGCAGTACTTC; CDR3 protein: CASSQEGGAWSDEQYF; V gene: TRBV3-1/TRBV3-2; clone size: .; J gene: TRBJ2-7; D gene: .
CDR3 DNA: TGTGCCAGTAGCGTCAGAGGGAACACTGAAGCTTTCTTT; CDR3 protein: CASSVRGNTEAFF; V gene: TRBV19; clone size: .; J gene: TRBJ1-1; D gene: .
CDR3 DNA: TGTGCCAGCAGCCACCGGACAGGGGCATTTAATGAGCAGTTCTTC; CDR3 protein: CASSHRTGAFNEQFF; V gene: TRBV3-1/TRBV3-2; clone size: .; J gene: TRBJ2-1; D gene: TRBD1
CDR3 DNA: TGCGCCAGCAGCTTGGCGGCAGGTGGCCACTACGAGCAGTACTTC; CDR3 protein: CASSLAAGGHYEQYF; V gene: TRBV5-1; clone size: .; J gene: TRBJ2-7; D gene: .
CDR3 DNA: TGTGCCAGCCGTAAGGGGCCTTTATCCTACAATGAGCAGTTCTTC; CDR3 protein: CASRKGPLSYNEQFF; V gene: TRBV3-1/TRBV3-2; clone size: .; J gene: TRBJ2-1; D gene: .
CDR3 DNA: TGTGCCAGCAGTTCTCACAGCCAGAGAGGGACAGATACGCAGTATTTT; CDR3 protein: CASSSHSQRGTDTQYF; V gene: TRBV6-2/TRBV6-3; clone size: once; J gene: TRBJ2-3; D gene: .
CDR3 DNA: TGTGCCAGCAGCCCCGGGAGACTGAACGCTCTGTCTGGGGAGCTGTTTTTT; CDR3 protein: CASSPGRLNALSGELFF; V gene: TRBV6-4; clone size: .; J gene: TRBJ2-2; D gene: .
CDR3 DNA: TGTGCCAGCAGCAGACTAGCGGGCGAAAGGGGGACCCAGTACTTC; CDR3 protein: CASSRLAGERGTQYF; V gene: TRBV5-4; clone size: .; J gene: TRBJ2-5; D gene: TRBD2
CDR3 DNA: TGTGCCAGCAGCTTAATAGGGGACAGGGTGTCTGGCTACACCTTC; CDR3 protein: CASSLIGDRVSGYTF; V gene: TRBV7-3; clone size: .; J gene: TRBJ1-2; D gene: TRBD1
CDR3 DNA: TGTGCCTGGAGTGTACGTAGAGTCGGGAGCTACCCTGGAAACACCATATATTTT; CDR3 protein: CAWSVRRVGSYPGNTIYF; V gene: TRBV30; clone size: .; J gene: TRBJ1-3; D gene: .
CDR3 DNA: TGTGCCAGCAGTATAAGGCTAGCGGGAGGGGATAAGAGAGCCAAAAACATTCAGTACTTC; CDR3 protein: CASSIRLAGGDKRAKNIQYF; V gene: TRBV27; clone size: .; J gene: TRBJ2-4; D gene: TRBD2
CDR3 DNA: TGTGCCAGCAGCCAAGGTGCGGGACTGAACACTGAAGCTTTCTTT; CDR3 protein: CASSQGAGLNTEAFF; V gene: TRBV4-2; clone size: .; J gene: TRBJ1-1; D gene: .
CDR3 DNA: TGTGCCAGCAGCACGACTAGCGGGAAGCAGTTCTTC; CDR3 protein: CASSTTSGKQFF; V gene: TRBV7-3; clone size: .; J gene: TRBJ2-1; D gene: TRBD2
CDR3 DNA: TGTGCCAGCAGCGCCCCCTTTAACTATGGCTACACCTTC; CDR3 protein: CASSAPFNYGYTF; V gene: TRBV9; clone size: once; J gene: TRBJ1-2; D gene: .
CDR3 DNA: TGTGCCAGCAGCCAAGATGGAGGCAGCCTGAACACTGAAGCTTTCTTT; CDR3 protein: CASSQDGGSLNTEAFF; V gene: TRBV4-2; clone size: .; J gene: TRBJ1-1; D gene: .
CDR3 DNA: TGTGCTAGTGGTGGGGCCCTTGGGCTCCCCAGAGTCTATCACTATGGCTACACCTTC; CDR3 protein: CASGGALGLPRVYHYGYTF; V gene: TRBV12-5; clone size: many; J gene: TRBJ1-2; D gene: .
CDR3 DNA: TGCGCCAGCAGCCAAGAGGCAGGTGCGGCGGGATCTACAGGTGAGCAGTTCTTC; CDR3 protein: CASSQEAGAAGSTGEQFF; V gene: TRBV4-3; clone size: few; J gene: TRBJ2-1; D gene: .
CDR3 DNA: TGTGCCAGTAGTCCCCGGAGGCAGGGGAGCAATCAGCCCCAGCATTTT; CDR3 protein: CASSPRRQGSNQPQHF; V gene: TRBV19; clone size: .; J gene: TRBJ1-5; D gene: .
CDR3 DNA: TGTGCCAGCAGCCGCGACGATAGACTAGCGGGTCTCACAGATACGCAGTATTTT; CDR3 protein: CASSRDDRLAGLTDTQYF; V gene: TRBV7-8; clone size: .; J gene: TRBJ2-3; D gene: TRBD2
CDR3 DNA: TGTGCCAGTAGTATAGCAGGGGGCCAGGGAGATACGCAGTATTTT; CDR3 protein: CASSIAGGQGDTQYF; V gene: TRBV19; clone size: .; J gene: TRBJ2-3; D gene: TRBD1
CDR3 DNA: TGTGCCAGCAGCCTCGCGGGCAGCCTACGCGTGGGTGAAGCTTTCTTT; CDR3 protein: CASSLAGSLRVGEAFF; V gene: TRBV3-1/TRBV3-2; clone size: .; J gene: TRBJ1-1; D gene: .
CDR3 DNA: TGTGCCATCAGGGGACACCTTGACTATGGCTACACCTTC; CDR3 protein: CAIRGHLDYGYTF; V gene: TRBV10-3; clone size: .; J gene: TRBJ1-2; D gene: .
CDR3 DNA: TGTGCCAGCAGCGGAGGAAGTGGTTTCGGCACTGAAGCTTTCTTT; CDR3 protein: CASSGGSGFGTEAFF; V gene: TRBV9; clone size: few; J gene: TRBJ1-1; D gene: .
CDR3 DNA: TGTGCCATCAGGTCACCGGGACTAGCGGCATACAATGAGCAGTTCTTC; CDR3 protein: CAIRSPGLAAYNEQFF; V gene: TRBV10-3; clone size: .; J gene: TRBJ2-1; D gene: TRBD2
CDR3 DNA: TGTGCCAGCAGTCTGGGACTAGCGGGGGGGCAAGAGCAGTACTTC; CDR3 protein: CASSLGLAGGQEQYF; V gene: TRBV7-2; clone size: .; J gene: TRBJ2-7; D gene: TRBD2
CDR3 DNA: TGTGCCAGCAGTAAATGGACTAGCGGGGGTTCTAGCACAGATACGCAGTATTTT; CDR3 protein: CASSKWTSGGSSTDTQYF; V gene: TRBV27; clone size: once; J gene: TRBJ2-3; D gene: TRBD2
CDR3 DNA: TGTGCCAGCAGGGACAGGGGTCAGCCCCAGCATTTT; CDR3 protein: CASRDRGQPQHF; V gene: TRBV3-1/TRBV3-2; clone size: .; J gene: TRBJ1-5; D gene: TRBD1
CDR3 DNA: TGTGCCAGCAGCTTGAGAGCGAGAGCTTTCTTT; CDR3 protein: CASSLRARAFF; V gene: TRBV5-8; clone size: once; J gene: TRBJ1-1; D gene: .
CDR3 DNA: TGTGCCAGCAGCCAAGGGGCCAGGGGTGCGAGAGAGCAGTACTTC; CDR3 protein: CASSQGARGAREQYF; V gene: TRBV14; clone size: .; J gene: TRBJ2-7; D gene: .
CDR3 DNA: TGCGCCAGCAGCCAAGAAAGGACAGGGCGTTATGGCTACACCTTC; CDR3 protein: CASSQERTGRYGYTF; V gene: TRBV4-3; clone size: .; J gene: TRBJ1-2; D gene: TRBD1
CDR3 DNA: TGTGCCAGCAGCGTAGGACTAGCGGGGGGGCTCGCCTCCTACAATGAGCAGTTCTTC; CDR3 protein: CASSVGLAGGLASYNEQFF; V gene: TRBV9; clone size: .; J gene: TRBJ2-1; D gene: TRBD2
CDR3 DNA: TGTGCCATCAGTGAGTTGGGCAGGACGAACACCGGGGAGCTGTTTTTT; CDR3 protein: CAISELGRTNTGELFF; V gene: TRBV10-3; clone size: .; J gene: TRBJ2-2; D gene: .
CDR3 DNA: TGTGCCAGCAGCGTAGACCCCCAGGGGACAGGGGGGCTCTACAATGAGCAGTTCTTC; CDR3 protein: CASSVDPQGTGGLYNEQFF; V gene: TRBV9; clone size: .; J gene: TRBJ2-1; D gene: TRBD1
CDR3 DNA: TGTGCCAGCTCACCACGTGAGGCGCTTTATGGCTACACCTTC; CDR3 protein: CASSPREALYGYTF; V gene: TRBV18; clone size: .; J gene: TRBJ1-2; D gene: .
CDR3 DNA: TGTGCCAGCAGTTTTGTGGGCCCCCACACTGAAGCTTTCTTT; CDR3 protein: CASSFVGPHTEAFF; V gene: TRBV27; clone size: many; J gene: TRBJ1-1; D gene: .